These T cell receptor beta chains were read from a single sample in a study of T cell responses to AZD1222 COVID-19 vaccine. The assay was immunoSEQ multiplex PCR, and TCRdb's table has in-frame clones only and misses some. Counted here are approximately 170,000 clones, 75% to 90% occurring once; the ten biggest clones make up approximately 7.2%. The source was peripheral blood, collected on day 0 of AZD1222 vaccination. These TCRs come from an adult in good health. CDR3s include the opening cysteine and the closing phenylalanine or tryptophan. D genes are given only for firm matches. Only part of the rows carry a size: once, few, many, or a class if the clone is expanded.

d_call	v_call	clone_size	j_call	cdr3_aa	cdr3_nt
.	TRBV2	.	TRBJ1-6	CASSAGLYNSPLHF	TGTGCCAGCAGTGCAGGACTTTATAATTCACCCCTCCACTTT
TRBD1	TRBV2	.	TRBJ1-2	CASRADRVDYGYTF	TGTGCCAGCAGAGCTGACAGGGTGGACTATGGCTACACCTTC
.	TRBV18	once	TRBJ2-3	CASSPRDSTDTQYF	TGTGCCAGCTCACCACGGGACAGCACAGATACGCAGTATTTT
.	TRBV15	.	TRBJ2-1	CATSTSEYNEQFF	TGTGCCACCAGCACTAGCGAGTACAATGAGCAGTTCTTC
.	TRBV12-3/TRBV12-4	.	TRBJ1-4	CASSLVGEKLFF	TGTGCCAGCAGTTTGGTCGGTGAAAAACTGTTTTTT
.	TRBV28	.	TRBJ1-6	CASSLWERNSPLHF	TGTGCCAGCAGTTTATGGGAGCGTAATTCACCCCTCCACTTT
.	TRBV6-5	once	TRBJ2-1	CASSYSLARNEQFF	TGTGCCAGCAGTTACTCGCTAGCGAGGAATGAGCAGTTCTTC
TRBD1	TRBV5-6	.	TRBJ2-1	CASSWGTGALGEQFF	TGTGCCAGCAGCTGGGGAACAGGGGCACTTGGAGAGCAGTTCTTC
TRBD1	TRBV2	.	TRBJ1-5	CASTRTGDNQPQHF	TGTGCCAGCACCAGGACAGGGGACAATCAGCCCCAGCATTTT
.	TRBV9	.	TRBJ1-1	CASSPPAGGTEAFF	TGTGCCAGCAGCCCCCCAGCAGGAGGGACTGAAGCTTTCTTT
.	TRBV15	.	TRBJ2-5	CATSRDPGGEETQYF	TGTGCCACCAGCAGAGATCCCGGGGGCGAAGAGACCCAGTACTTC
TRBD2	TRBV19	.	TRBJ2-5	CASSTTGLDMETQYF	TGTGCCAGTAGTACCACGGGACTAGATATGGAGACCCAGTACTTC
.	TRBV7-9	.	TRBJ2-2	CASSRSTGELFF	TGTGCCAGCAGCCGCTCTACCGGGGAGCTGTTTTTT
.	TRBV7-2	.	TRBJ1-5	CASSLGVGWGIVSNQPQHF	TGTGCCAGCAGCTTAGGAGTAGGGTGGGGTATTGTTTCCAATCAGCCCCAGCATTTT
TRBD1	TRBV9	few	TRBJ1-2	CASSQFRDRGPYGYTF	TGTGCCAGCAGCCAATTCCGAGACAGGGGGCCCTATGGCTACACCTTC
.	TRBV25-1	.	TRBJ2-7	CASSESPAGALSYEQYF	TGTGCCAGCAGTGAATCCCCAGCAGGGGCCCTCTCCTACGAGCAGTACTTC
.	TRBV3-1/TRBV3-2	.	TRBJ2-3	CASSHRSEGSHTQYF	TGTGCCAGCAGCCACCGTTCGGAGGGTTCACATACGCAGTATTTT
TRBD1	TRBV27	.	TRBJ2-1	CASSLPPDRGGYNEQFF	TGTGCCAGCAGTTTACCCCCCGACAGGGGGGGTTACAATGAGCAGTTCTTC
.	TRBV5-6	.	TRBJ1-1	CASRPRGLGNTEAFF	TGTGCCAGCAGACCGAGGGGTTTGGGAAACACTGAAGCTTTCTTT
.	TRBV6-5	.	TRBJ1-2	CASSPHPSYGYTF	TGTGCCAGCAGTCCACATCCCTCCTATGGCTACACCTTC
TRBD2	TRBV3-1/TRBV3-2	.	TRBJ2-5	CASSQDRTSGGTETQYF	TGTGCCAGCAGTCAGGACCGGACTAGCGGGGGCACAGAGACCCAGTACTTC
.	TRBV6-2/TRBV6-3	.	TRBJ1-6	CASSYTSGDYNSPLHF	TGTGCCAGCAGTTACACGTCCGGGGATTATAATTCACCCCTCCACTTT
.	TRBV12-2	.	TRBJ2-5	CASRPLYLGNQETQYF	TGTGCAAGTCGCCCTTTGTATCTTGGGAACCAAGAGACCCAGTACTTC
TRBD2	TRBV15	.	TRBJ2-5	CATSRSAGGPQETQYF	TGTGCCACCAGCAGGTCGGCGGGGGGGCCCCAAGAGACCCAGTACTTC
.	TRBV5-6	.	TRBJ2-1	CASSLVADYNEQFF	TGTGCCAGCAGCTTGGTGGCAGACTACAATGAGCAGTTCTTC
.	TRBV7-9	.	TRBJ2-3	CASSLASAPSTDTQYF	TGTGCCAGCAGCTTAGCTTCGGCACCAAGCACAGATACGCAGTATTTT
.	TRBV4-1	.	TRBJ2-2	CASSQFTGTNTGELFF	TGCGCCAGCAGCCAATTTACAGGGACGAACACCGGGGAGCTGTTTTTT
.	TRBV6-5	.	TRBJ1-3	CATNGVSGNTIYF	TGTGCAACTAACGGGGTCTCTGGAAACACCATATATTTT
TRBD2	TRBV29-1	.	TRBJ2-5	CSVRDAGGPEETQYF	TGCAGCGTTAGAGATGCGGGGGGGCCGGAGGAGACCCAGTACTTC
TRBD1	TRBV19	.	TRBJ1-2	CASRLRDRNYGYTF	TGTGCCAGTAGGCTGAGGGACAGGAACTATGGCTACACCTTC
.	TRBV19	.	TRBJ1-5	CASSIERRDNGNQPQHF	TGTGCCAGTAGTATAGAACGCAGGGACAATGGCAATCAGCCCCAGCATTTT
.	TRBV10-2	.	TRBJ1-1	CASSESMRGPEAFF	TGCGCCAGCAGTGAGTCGATGAGGGGCCCCGAGGCTTTCTTT
.	TRBV20-1	.	TRBJ2-2	CSASKHGGTGELFF	TGCAGTGCTAGTAAACACGGCGGGACCGGGGAGCTGTTTTTT
TRBD2	TRBV18	.	TRBJ2-1	CASSPGGLTYNEQFF	TGTGCCAGCTCACCCGGGGGGTTAACCTACAATGAGCAGTTCTTC
.	TRBV24-1	.	TRBJ2-3	CATSDPARTDTQYF	TGTGCCACCAGTGATCCGGCCCGCACAGATACGCAGTATTTT
.	TRBV12-3/TRBV12-4	.	TRBJ2-2	CASSFGVTGELFF	TGTGCCAGCAGTTTTGGGGTCACCGGGGAGCTGTTTTTT
.	TRBV2	.	TRBJ1-4	CASSEYGGGRKLFF	TGTGCCAGCAGTGAATATGGTGGAGGGCGAAAACTGTTTTTT
.	TRBV9	.	TRBJ2-5	CASSPTDVGEETQYF	TGTGCCAGCAGCCCTACGGACGTCGGGGAAGAGACCCAGTACTTC
TRBD2	TRBV27	.	TRBJ2-7	CASMDVAGGQLYEQYF	TGTGCCAGCATGGATGTAGCGGGGGGGCAATTATACGAGCAGTACTTC
TRBD1	TRBV19	.	TRBJ1-1	CASRTGKDTEAFF	TGTGCCAGCCGGACAGGAAAAGACACTGAAGCTTTCTTT
TRBD2	TRBV5-1	.	TRBJ2-5	CASSSSSGGAETQYF	TGCGCCAGCAGCTCTTCAAGCGGGGGGGCGGAGACCCAGTACTTC
.	TRBV24-1	.	TRBJ2-3	CATSDQTGLADTQYF	TGTGCCACCAGTGATCAAACAGGGTTGGCAGATACGCAGTATTTT
.	TRBV3-1/TRBV3-2	.	TRBJ2-5	CASSQEALVQETQYF	TGTGCCAGCAGCCAAGAGGCGCTAGTTCAAGAGACCCAGTACTTC
.	TRBV5-6	.	TRBJ1-1	CASSPGENTEAFF	TGTGCCAGCAGCCCAGGGGAGAACACTGAAGCTTTCTTT
.	TRBV5-5	.	TRBJ2-1	CASSPGTHNEQFF	TGTGCCAGCAGCCCGGGGACCCACAATGAGCAGTTCTTC